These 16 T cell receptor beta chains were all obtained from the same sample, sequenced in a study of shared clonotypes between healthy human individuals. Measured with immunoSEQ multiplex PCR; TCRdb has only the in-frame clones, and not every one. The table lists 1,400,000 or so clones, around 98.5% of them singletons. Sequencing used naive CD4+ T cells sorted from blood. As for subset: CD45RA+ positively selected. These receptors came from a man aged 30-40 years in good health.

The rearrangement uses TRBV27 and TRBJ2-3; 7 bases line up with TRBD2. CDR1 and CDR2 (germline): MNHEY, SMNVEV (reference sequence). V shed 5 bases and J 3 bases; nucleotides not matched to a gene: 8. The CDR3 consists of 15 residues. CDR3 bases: TGTGCCAGCAGTACCCGCGGGGGTACGACAGATACGCAGTATTTT. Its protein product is CASSTRGGTTDTQYF.

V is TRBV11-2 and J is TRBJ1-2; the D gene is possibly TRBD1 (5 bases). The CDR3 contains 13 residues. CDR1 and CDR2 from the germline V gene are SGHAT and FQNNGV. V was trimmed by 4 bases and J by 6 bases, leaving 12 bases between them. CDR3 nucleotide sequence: TGTGCCAGCAGCTCTAGGGGCGTAGATGGCTACACCTTC. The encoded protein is CASSSRGVDGYTF.

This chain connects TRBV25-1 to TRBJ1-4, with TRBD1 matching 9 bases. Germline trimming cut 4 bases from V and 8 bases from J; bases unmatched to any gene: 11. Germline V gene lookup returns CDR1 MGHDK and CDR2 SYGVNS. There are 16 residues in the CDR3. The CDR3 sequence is CASSGHRQGVREKLFF. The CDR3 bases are TGTGCCAGCAGTGGGCATAGACAGGGGGTTCGAGAAAAACTGTTTTTT.

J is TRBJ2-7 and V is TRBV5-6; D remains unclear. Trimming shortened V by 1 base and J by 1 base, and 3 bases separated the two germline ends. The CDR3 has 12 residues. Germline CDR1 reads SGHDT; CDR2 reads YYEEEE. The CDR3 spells CASSLLSYEQYF. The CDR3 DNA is TGTGCCAGCAGCTTGCTTTCCTACGAGCAGTACTTC.

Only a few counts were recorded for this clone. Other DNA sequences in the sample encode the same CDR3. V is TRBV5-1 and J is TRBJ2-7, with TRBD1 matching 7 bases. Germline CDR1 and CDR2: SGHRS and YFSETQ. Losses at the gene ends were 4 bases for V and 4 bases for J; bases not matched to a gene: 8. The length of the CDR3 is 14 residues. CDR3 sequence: CASSPSGTAYEQYF. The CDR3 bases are TGCGCCAGCAGCCCCTCGGGGACAGCGTACGAGCAGTACTTC.

The CDR3 loop reads CASSQDGFRETEAFF. Here the CDR3 DNA reads TGCGCCAGCAGCCAAGATGGATTTAGGGAAACTGAAGCTTTCTTT. The chain couples TRBV4-3 to TRBJ1-1; D gene ambiguous. The germline V and J ends were trimmed by 0 bases and 5 bases, with 13 bases remaining between them. CDR1 LGHNA and CDR2 YSLEER come from the germline V gene. This CDR3 is 15 amino acids long.

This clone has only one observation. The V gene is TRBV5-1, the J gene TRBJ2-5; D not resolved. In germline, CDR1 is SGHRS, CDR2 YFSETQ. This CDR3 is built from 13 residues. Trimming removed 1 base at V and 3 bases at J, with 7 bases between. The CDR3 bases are TGCGCCAGCAGCTTGCGGCAGAAAGAGACCCAGTACTTC. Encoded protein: CASSLRQKETQYF.

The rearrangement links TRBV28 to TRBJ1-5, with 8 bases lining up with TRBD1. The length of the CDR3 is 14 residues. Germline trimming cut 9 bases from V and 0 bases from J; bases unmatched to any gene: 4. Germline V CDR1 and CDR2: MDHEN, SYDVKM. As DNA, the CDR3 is TGTGCCAGTGGGACAGGAAATAGCAATCAGCCCCAGCATTTT. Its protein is CASGTGNSNQPQHF. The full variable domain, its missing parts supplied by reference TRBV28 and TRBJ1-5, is DVKVTQSSRYLVKRTGEKVFLECVQDMDHENMFWYRQDPGLGLRLIYFSYDVKMKEKGDIPEGYSVSREKKERFSLILESASTNQTSMYLCASGTGNSNQPQHFGDGTRLSIL.

In nucleotides, the CDR3 is TGTGCCAGCATCCCCGACAGGGGGGATGGCTACACCTTC. This codes for CASIPDRGDGYTF. V and J are TRBV28 and TRBJ1-2, with 9 bases identical to TRBD1. The CDR3 consists of 13 residues. V trimming: 7 bases; J trimming: 6 bases; junction bases outside the gene matches: 6. Germline V CDR1 and CDR2: MDHEN, SYDVKM.

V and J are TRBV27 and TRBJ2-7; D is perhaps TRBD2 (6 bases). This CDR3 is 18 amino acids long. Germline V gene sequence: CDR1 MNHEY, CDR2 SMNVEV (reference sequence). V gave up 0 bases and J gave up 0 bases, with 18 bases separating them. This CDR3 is CASSLSSWAGIRSYEQYF. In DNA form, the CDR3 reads TGTGCCAGCAGTTTATCGTCGTGGGCGGGGATTCGCTCCTACGAGCAGTACTTC.

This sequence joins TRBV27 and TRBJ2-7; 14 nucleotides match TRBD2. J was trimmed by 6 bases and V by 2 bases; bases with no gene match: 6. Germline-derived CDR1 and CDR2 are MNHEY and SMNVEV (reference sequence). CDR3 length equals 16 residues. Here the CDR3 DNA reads TGTGCCAGCAGTTTACTCGGGACTAGCGGGAGTCTCGAGCAGTACTTC. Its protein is CASSLLGTSGSLEQYF.

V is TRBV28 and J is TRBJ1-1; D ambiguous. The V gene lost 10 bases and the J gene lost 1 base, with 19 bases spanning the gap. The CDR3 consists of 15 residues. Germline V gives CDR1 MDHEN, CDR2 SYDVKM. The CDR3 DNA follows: TGTGCCACCCGCAACTTCAGGTATGGGAACACTGAAGCTTTCTTT. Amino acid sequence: CATRNFRYGNTEAFF.

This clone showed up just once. The CDR3 loop reads CASSQSGQTTNEKLFF. CDR3 DNA: TGTGCCAGCAGCCAATCTGGACAGACAACTAATGAAAAACTGTTTTTT. The rearrangement links TRBV28 to TRBJ1-4; maybe TRBD1 (6 bases). The CDR3 consists of 16 residues. Germline lookup yields CDR1 MDHEN and CDR2 SYDVKM. Trimming left V 6 bases short and J 0 bases short, with 14 bases between.

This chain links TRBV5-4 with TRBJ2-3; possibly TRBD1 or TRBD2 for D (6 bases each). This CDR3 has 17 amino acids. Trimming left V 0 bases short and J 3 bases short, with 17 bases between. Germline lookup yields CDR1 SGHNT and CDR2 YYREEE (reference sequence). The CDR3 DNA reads TGTGCCAGCAGCTTGGCTGTTGGGGGGCGGGCGACAGATACGCAGTATTTT. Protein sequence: CASSLAVGGRATDTQYF.

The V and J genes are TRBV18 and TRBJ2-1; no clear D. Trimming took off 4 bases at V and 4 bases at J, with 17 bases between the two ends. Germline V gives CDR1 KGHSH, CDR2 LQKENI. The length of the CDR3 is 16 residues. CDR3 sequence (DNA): TGTGCCAGCTCACAGATACCCGATATCCGATACAATGAGCAGTTCTTC. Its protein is CASSQIPDIRYNEQFF.

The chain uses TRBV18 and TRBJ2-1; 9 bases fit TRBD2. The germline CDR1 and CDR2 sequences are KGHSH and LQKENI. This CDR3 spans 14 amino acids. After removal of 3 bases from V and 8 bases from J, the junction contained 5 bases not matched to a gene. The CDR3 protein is CASSPSGRDDEQFF. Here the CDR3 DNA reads TGTGCCAGCTCACCTAGCGGGAGAGACGATGAGCAGTTCTTC.